These T cell receptor beta chains were read from a single sample in a study of radiotherapy plus CTLA-4 blockade in lung cancer. Repertoires were generated with immunoSEQ multiplex PCR, while TCRdb's copy carries only in-frame clones and drops some. This sample yields about 80,000 clones, of which less than 85% are seen a single time; around 0.72% belongs to the top ten. This material consisted of peripheral blood, taken from a patient treated with radiotherapy plus ipilimumab. These receptors were taken from a human donor with non-small cell lung cancer who had stable disease on radiotherapy plus ipilimumab. The CDR3 runs from the conserved cysteine through the conserved F or W. The D gene is left open where the match is weak. Clone size, where shown, is once, few, many, or a class for clones that have expanded.

d_call: NA; clone_size: once; v_call: TRBV9; j_call: TRBJ2-7; cdr3_nt: TGTGCCAGCGAGTTTCGGGAGAACGAGCAGTACTTC; cdr3_aa: CASEFRENEQYF
d_call: NA; clone_size: NA; v_call: TRBV7-9; j_call: TRBJ2-3; cdr3_nt: TGTGCCAGCACCCATACCTTGGGCACTAGCCCGGAGGCAGATACGCAGTATTTT; cdr3_aa: CASTHTLGTSPEADTQYF
d_call: NA; clone_size: NA; v_call: TRBV4-1; j_call: TRBJ1-5; cdr3_nt: TGCGCCAGCAGCCAAGGTTACCAGGTATGGAATCAGCCCCAGCATTTT; cdr3_aa: CASSQGYQVWNQPQHF
d_call: TRBD1; clone_size: NA; v_call: TRBV19; j_call: TRBJ2-1; cdr3_nt: TGTGCCAGTAGCTCGGAAGGGGACAGGGGCAATGAGCAGTTCTTC; cdr3_aa: CASSSEGDRGNEQFF
d_call: NA; clone_size: NA; v_call: TRBV6-5; j_call: TRBJ2-5; cdr3_nt: TGTGCCAGCAGTTACTCGGGTGGAACCCAGTACTTC; cdr3_aa: CASSYSGGTQYF
d_call: TRBD2; clone_size: NA; v_call: TRBV14; j_call: TRBJ2-3; cdr3_nt: TGTGCCAGCAGCCCGAGCCGGGGGCTAGCGGGAGGGTTAAGCACAGATACGCAGTATTTT; cdr3_aa: CASSPSRGLAGGLSTDTQYF
d_call: NA; clone_size: NA; v_call: TRBV6-6; j_call: TRBJ2-7; cdr3_nt: TGTGCCAGCAACAGGGAGGCGGGAGCATACGAGCAGTACTTC; cdr3_aa: CASNREAGAYEQYF
d_call: TRBD2; clone_size: NA; v_call: TRBV29-1; j_call: TRBJ2-5; cdr3_nt: TGCAGCGTTCCCCAAATCGGGACTACAAGTCAAGAGACCCAGTACTTC; cdr3_aa: CSVPQIGTTSQETQYF
d_call: NA; clone_size: NA; v_call: TRBV5-1; j_call: TRBJ1-2; cdr3_nt: TGCGCCAGCAGCCCTATGGTCAGGGACGGGGGCTACACCTTC; cdr3_aa: CASSPMVRDGGYTF
d_call: NA; clone_size: few; v_call: TRBV7-9; j_call: TRBJ1-1; cdr3_nt: TGTGCCAGCAGCTTCCAGGAGAACACTGAAGCTTTCTTT; cdr3_aa: CASSFQENTEAFF
d_call: TRBD1; clone_size: NA; v_call: TRBV6-6; j_call: TRBJ1-1; cdr3_nt: TGTGCCAGCAGTTACTCGGGACAGATGAACACTGAAGCTTTCTTT; cdr3_aa: CASSYSGQMNTEAFF
d_call: NA; clone_size: NA; v_call: TRBV27; j_call: TRBJ2-3; cdr3_nt: TGTGCCAGCCGGCGGGTTAGCACAGATACGCAGTATTTT; cdr3_aa: CASRRVSTDTQYF
d_call: NA; clone_size: NA; v_call: TRBV5-4; j_call: TRBJ1-1; cdr3_nt: TGTGCCAGCAGCTTACCACAGGGTGCGAACACTGAAGCTTTCTTT; cdr3_aa: CASSLPQGANTEAFF
d_call: NA; clone_size: NA; v_call: TRBV5-1; j_call: TRBJ2-1; cdr3_nt: TGCGCCAGCAGCATAGGGACCGGTTACAATGAGCAGTTCTTC; cdr3_aa: CASSIGTGYNEQFF
d_call: TRBD1; clone_size: NA; v_call: TRBV11-2; j_call: TRBJ2-3; cdr3_nt: TGTGCCAGCAGCTTTAACAGGGGGACCACAGATACGCAGTATTTT; cdr3_aa: CASSFNRGTTDTQYF
d_call: NA; clone_size: NA; v_call: TRBV5-1; j_call: TRBJ2-2; cdr3_nt: TGCGCCAGCAGCTTGGTGGTCGGTCCGGGGACCGGGGAGCTGTTTTTT; cdr3_aa: CASSLVVGPGTGELFF
d_call: NA; clone_size: NA; v_call: TRBV27; j_call: TRBJ1-6; cdr3_nt: TGTGCCAGCAGTCCTACAGGGAGCGCCTATAATTCACCCCTCCACTTT; cdr3_aa: CASSPTGSAYNSPLHF
d_call: NA; clone_size: NA; v_call: TRBV5-3; j_call: TRBJ2-7; cdr3_nt: TGTGCCAGAAGCTCCTACGAGCAGTACTTC; cdr3_aa: CARSSYEQYF
d_call: TRBD1; clone_size: NA; v_call: TRBV10-2; j_call: TRBJ2-1; cdr3_nt: TGCGCCAGCAGTGAGGCCTCGGGACAGGGGTCGATTGAGCAGTTCTTC; cdr3_aa: CASSEASGQGSIEQFF
d_call: TRBD1; clone_size: NA; v_call: TRBV30; j_call: TRBJ1-5; cdr3_nt: TGTGCCTGGAGTCCCCTCGAGGGGGCTAGCAATCAGCCCCAGCATTTT; cdr3_aa: CAWSPLEGASNQPQHF
d_call: TRBD1; clone_size: NA; v_call: TRBV19; j_call: TRBJ1-6; cdr3_nt: TGTGCCAGTAGTTGGGACAGGTACTCACCCCTCCACTTT; cdr3_aa: CASSWDRYSPLHF
d_call: TRBD1; clone_size: NA; v_call: TRBV19; j_call: TRBJ2-3; cdr3_nt: TGTGCCAGTATGAGGGACAGGGTAGGAGATACGCAGTATTTT; cdr3_aa: CASMRDRVGDTQYF
d_call: TRBD2; clone_size: NA; v_call: TRBV19; j_call: TRBJ2-1; cdr3_nt: TGTGCCAGTAGTATACTAGCGGGCTTCAATGAGCAGTTCTTC; cdr3_aa: CASSILAGFNEQFF
d_call: TRBD1; clone_size: NA; v_call: TRBV7-2; j_call: TRBJ2-1; cdr3_nt: TGTGCCAGCAGTTCCAGACAGGGGGGGTCTGAGCAGTTCTTC; cdr3_aa: CASSSRQGGSEQFF
d_call: TRBD2; clone_size: once; v_call: TRBV28; j_call: TRBJ2-1; cdr3_nt: TGTGCCAGCAGTCCCCGGACTAGCAGAGAGCAGTTCTTC; cdr3_aa: CASSPRTSREQFF
d_call: TRBD1; clone_size: NA; v_call: TRBV11-2; j_call: TRBJ1-6; cdr3_nt: TGTGCCAGCAGCCTACAGAGACAGGGGTCTTCACCCCTCCACTTT; cdr3_aa: CASSLQRQGSSPLHF
d_call: NA; clone_size: NA; v_call: TRBV14; j_call: TRBJ2-5; cdr3_nt: TGTGCCAGCAGCCAAAGGGTCGGCAGTTACCAAGAGACCCAGTACTTC; cdr3_aa: CASSQRVGSYQETQYF
d_call: NA; clone_size: once; v_call: TRBV5-5; j_call: TRBJ2-6; cdr3_nt: TGTGCCAGCAGCCTCAGCGGAAGTTCTGGGGCCAACGTCCTGACTTTC; cdr3_aa: CASSLSGSSGANVLTF
d_call: TRBD2; clone_size: NA; v_call: TRBV27; j_call: TRBJ2-3; cdr3_nt: TGTGCCAGCAACCCTATCGGGAGGAGGGAGGATGCAGATACGCAGTATTTT; cdr3_aa: CASNPIGRREDADTQYF
d_call: NA; clone_size: once; v_call: TRBV18; j_call: TRBJ2-5; cdr3_nt: TGTGCCAGCTCACGTAAGGGGGAGACCCAGTACTTC; cdr3_aa: CASSRKGETQYF
d_call: NA; clone_size: NA; v_call: TRBV27; j_call: TRBJ1-3; cdr3_nt: TGTGCCAGCAGTTTATCTTCCGGGGGGCTAAGAAACACCATATATTTT; cdr3_aa: CASSLSSGGLRNTIYF
d_call: TRBD1; clone_size: NA; v_call: TRBV2; j_call: TRBJ1-2; cdr3_nt: TGTGCCAGCAGTGATTTGCAGGGGGCGCGGAGTGGCTACACCTTC; cdr3_aa: CASSDLQGARSGYTF
d_call: TRBD1; clone_size: NA; v_call: TRBV11-3; j_call: TRBJ2-5; cdr3_nt: TGTGCCAGCAGCTTGGCCCCGATCGGGACAGGGGAAGAGACCCAGTACTTC; cdr3_aa: CASSLAPIGTGEETQYF
d_call: NA; clone_size: once; v_call: TRBV18; j_call: TRBJ2-5; cdr3_nt: TGTGCCAGCTCACCGACCCAAGAGACCCAGTACTTC; cdr3_aa: CASSPTQETQYF
d_call: NA; clone_size: NA; v_call: TRBV6-7; j_call: TRBJ1-2; cdr3_nt: TGTGCCAGCACCAAAAATTCAACAGGATACTACTCCTATGGCTACACCTTC; cdr3_aa: CASTKNSTGYYSYGYTF
d_call: NA; clone_size: NA; v_call: TRBV7-9; j_call: TRBJ1-1; cdr3_nt: TGTGCCAGCAGCCCCTCGCCGACTCCCAACACTGAAGCTTTCTTT; cdr3_aa: CASSPSPTPNTEAFF
d_call: TRBD1; clone_size: NA; v_call: TRBV5-1; j_call: TRBJ2-4; cdr3_nt: TGCGCCAGCAGCTCAATGGGACAGGGAGCGGGCATTCAGTACTTC; cdr3_aa: CASSSMGQGAGIQYF
d_call: NA; clone_size: NA; v_call: TRBV21-1; j_call: TRBJ2-3; cdr3_nt: TGTGCCAGCATCCCCGGGACCTCGAAAGATACGCAGTATTTT; cdr3_aa: CASIPGTSKDTQYF
d_call: TRBD2; clone_size: few; v_call: TRBV9; j_call: TRBJ2-3; cdr3_nt: TGTGCCAGCAGCGTTAGCGGGGGGTCAGATACGCAGTATTTT; cdr3_aa: CASSVSGGSDTQYF